Given below is one TCR beta chain in context. TCRdb's copy holds only in-frame clones and misses some; the assay was immunoSEQ multiplex PCR. The sample has 65,000 to 80,000 clones; 84% are singletons. The junction had 8 bases not matched to a gene; V was cut back by 7 bases and J by 2 bases. The CDR3 is 15 amino acids. Germline loops: CDR1 MNHEY, CDR2 SVGAGI. This record belongs to a study of blood T cell repertoires in COVID-19. V gene TRBV6-5 combines with J gene TRBJ2-1; 7 bases agree with TRBD2. The specimen was peripheral blood. This clonotype originated in a human donor in a cohort sampled during active COVID-19. The CDR3 here is CASTLLAEPYNEQFF. In nucleotides, the CDR3 is TGTGCCAGCACCCTCCTAGCGGAGCCCTACAATGAGCAGTTCTTC.